The 21 T cell receptor beta chains listed next were all sequenced from one sample in a study of blood T cells in healthy people across ages. Combining a sample-barcoded 5' primer with a J-beta primer mix, a second PCR ran for roughly 6 to 11 cycles. TCRdb redid the calling of the 5' RACE reads with MiXCR, one entry per CDR3 protein. Found here are 1 million to 1.2 million distinct CDR3 sequences, approximately 38% of them singletons; the top ten hold about an eighth. The specimen sequenced was blood. These receptors were taken from a man aged 18 to 29 in good health.

V is TRBV5-1 and J is TRBJ2-3; D is ambiguous. This CDR3 is built from 14 residues. Germline values: CDR1 SGHRS, CDR2 YFSETQ. Trimming took off 0 bases at V and 6 bases at J, with 11 bases between the two ends. CDR3 protein: CASSLGSVEDTQYF. The CDR3 DNA sequence: TGCGCCAGCAGCTTGGGCTCGGTAGAGGATACGCAGTATTTT.

This clonotype was seen a few times. The gene calls are TRBV15 and TRBJ1-4; no clear D. Germline V gene lookup returns CDR1 LNHNV and CDR2 YYDKDF (reference sequence). The CDR3 totals 14 residues. V was trimmed by 3 bases and J by 2 bases, leaving 7 bases between them. For the CDR3, the DNA is TGTGCCACCAGCAGCCCCGACACTAATGAAAAACTGTTTTTT. This codes for CATSSPDTNEKLFF.

Of note for this clonotype: A much larger clone differs from this one at a single base, so this may be a read error. V and J are TRBV4-2 and TRBJ1-2, with D maybe TRBD1 (5 bases). V shed 0 bases and J shed 9 bases, with 8 bases lying between them. CDR1 and CDR2 from the germline V gene are LGHNA and YNFKEQ. This CDR3 contains 12 residues. The chain's CDR3 is CASSQDRASYTF. In DNA form, the CDR3 reads TGTGCCAGCAGCCAAGACAGGGCGAGCTACACCTTC.

J is TRBJ2-1 and V is TRBV12-3 or TRBV12-4; tentatively, D is TRBD1 (5 bases). Trimming pared 3 bases from V and 5 bases from J, leaving 11 bases between. The CDR3 is 14 amino acids. The CDR3 region is CASSFEQVNNEQFF. CDR3 nucleotide sequence: TGTGCCAGCAGTTTCGAACAGGTAAACAATGAGCAGTTCTTC.

The CDR3 sequence: CASTSLAGAADTQYF. The CDR3 region has the DNA TGTGCCAGCACCTCACTAGCGGGGGCGGCAGATACGCAGTATTTT. J is TRBJ2-3 and V is TRBV12-3 or TRBV12-4; 11 nucleotides line up with TRBD2. The CDR3 consists of 15 residues. With 7 bases clipped from V and 4 bases from J, the junction kept 7 bases outside the gene matches.

This clonotype was observed many times. The chain links TRBV11-2 to TRBJ2-1; the D gene is possibly TRBD2 (5 bases). V lost 1 base to trimming and J lost 10 bases, with 14 bases between them. The CDR3 length is 14 residues. Germline V gives CDR1 SGHAT, CDR2 FQNNGV. This CDR3 is CASSLVNESGEQFF. DNA for the CDR3: TGTGCCAGCAGCTTAGTTAATGAGAGCGGCGAGCAGTTCTTC.

Regarding this clonotype: An end of the junction does not agree with germline; a read error may underlie this. V gene TRBV4-1 combines with J gene TRBJ1-2, with D maybe TRBD1 (6 bases). CDR3 size: 14 residues. CDR1 and CDR2 (germline): MGHRA, YSYEKL. CDR3 DNA: TGCGCCGGCAGCCAAAAAACAGGGTGGGATGGCTACACCTTC. Its protein is CAGSQKTGWDGYTF.

V usage is TRBV27 and J usage is TRBJ2-1, with 9 positions matching TRBD1. TRBJ2-7 explains the end of the DNA better; the J call may be wrong. The CDR3 is 15 residues long. Germline V gives CDR1 MNHEY, CDR2 SMNVEV (reference sequence). CDR3 bases: TGTGCCAGCAGTTTAGGTGGGACAGGGTACAATGAGCAGTACTTC. Its translation: CASSLGGTGYNEQYF.

This rearrangement joins TRBV7-9 to TRBJ1-2; D gene ambiguous. There are 13 residues in the CDR3. Trimming cost V 8 bases and J 8 bases, with 18 bases left between them. Per germline, CDR1 SEHNR and CDR2 FQNEAQ (reference sequence). DNA of the CDR3: TGTGCCAGCGGAAAGACTAGGGCCGGGGGCTACACCTTC. Residues: CASGKTRAGGYTF.

The chain employs TRBV4-1 and TRBJ2-1; no definite D call. The CDR3 runs 11 residues. Looked up from germline, CDR1 is MGHRA and CDR2 is YSYEKL. Deletions cut 1 base from V and 15 bases from J, with 10 bases between. Here the CDR3 DNA reads TGCGCCAGCAGCCAAGCATACGTGAGGTTCTTC. This sequence encodes CASSQAYVRFF.

This clonotype was counted a single time. CDR3 amino acids: CASSPGKTINEQYF. Here the CDR3 DNA reads TGTGCCAGCAGCCCAGGGAAAACTATCAATGAGCAGTACTTC. This rearrangement joins TRBV3-1 to TRBJ2-1; D is possibly TRBD1 (5 bases). TRBJ2-7 matches the DNA end more closely, so the J call is doubtful. The germline V gene encodes CDR1 LGHDT and CDR2 YNNKEL (reference sequence). The CDR3 consists of 14 residues.

This clonotype was seen a few times. The chain joins TRBV12-3 or TRBV12-4 to TRBJ1-5; D unresolved. The CDR3 consists of 14 residues. V lost 7 bases to trimming and J lost 11 bases, with 21 bases between them. This CDR3 reads CASTLTRSSTTQHF. The DNA of the CDR3 is TGTGCCAGCACCTTGACGAGATCTTCTACGACCCAGCATTTT.

This clonotype was recorded only once. The gene calls are TRBV30 and TRBJ2-1; a possible D gene is TRBD1 (6 bases). Trimming took 4 bases from V and 0 from J, leaving 16 bases between them. The CDR3 has 16 amino acids. The germline gives CDR1 GTSNPN, CDR2 SVGIG (reference sequence). The CDR3 coding sequence is TGTGCCTGGAAAACCCCGGGACAAAGCTCCTACAATGAGCAGTTCTTC. Translation gives CAWKTPGQSSYNEQFF. The variable domain in full, with the rest retrieved from reference TRBV30 and TRBJ2-1, is SQTIHQWPATLVQPVGSPLSLECTVEGTSNPNLYWYRQAAGRGLQLLFYSVGIGQISSEVPQNLSASRPQDRQFILSSKKLLLSDSGFYLCAWKTPGQSSYNEQFFGPGTRLTVL.

The V and J genes are TRBV20-1 and TRBJ1-5; TRBD1 aligns across 7 bases. V shed 2 bases and J 0 bases; nucleotides not matched to a gene: 16. This CDR3 has 19 residues. The germline CDR1 and CDR2 sequences are DFQATT and SNEGSKA (reference sequence). DNA of the CDR3: TGCAGTGCTAGACCAATCCAGCCAGGGGGTCTGGTTAGCAATCAGCCCCAGCATTTT. As protein: CSARPIQPGGLVSNQPQHF.

This sequence joins TRBV12-3 or TRBV12-4 and TRBJ2-5, with TRBD1 identical over 8 bases. The CDR3 contains 13 residues. V lost 6 bases and J lost 5; bases outside the gene matches: 5. In DNA form, the CDR3 reads TGTGCCAGCAGCCGGACAGGGATGGAGACCCAGTACTTC. Its translation is CASSRTGMETQYF.

This clonotype was counted ten times or more. The genes are TRBV5-1 and TRBJ2-1; 7 nucleotides align to TRBD2. With 4 bases clipped from V and 2 bases from J, the junction kept 0 bases outside the gene matches. Germline loops: CDR1 SGHRS, CDR2 YFSETQ. This CDR3 is 13 amino acids long. Here the CDR3 reads CASSTSAYNEQFF. In DNA, the CDR3 is TGCGCCAGCAGCACTAGCGCCTACAATGAGCAGTTCTTC.

The V gene is TRBV25-1, the J gene TRBJ1-6; TRBD1 is a possible D gene (5 bases). Germline V CDR1 and CDR2: MGHDK, SYGVNS. V was pared by 4 bases and J by 7 bases, with 11 bases between. The CDR3 runs to 14 residues. The CDR3 loop reads CASSGGDKNSPLHF. CDR3 bases: TGTGCCAGCAGTGGGGGGGATAAGAATTCACCCCTCCACTTT.

This clonotype has only a few counts. The V call is TRBV10-3, the J call TRBJ2-3, with D possibly being TRBD1 (6 bases). The CDR3 runs to 15 residues. Germline V CDR1 and CDR2: ENHRY, SYGVKD. Trimming shortened V by 3 bases and J by 6 bases, and 16 bases separated the two germline ends. The CDR3 sequence: CAISEVGQGKDTQYF. In DNA form, the CDR3 reads TGTGCCATCAGTGAAGTGGGGCAGGGGAAGGATACGCAGTATTTT.

This CDR3 is CASSPRTSGVGETQYF. The CDR3 nucleotides read TGCGCCAGCAGCCCGCGGACTAGCGGGGTTGGAGAGACCCAGTACTTC. The chain recombines TRBV5-1 with TRBJ2-5; TRBD2 aligns across 12 bases. From germline, CDR1 is SGHRS and CDR2 YFSETQ. V lost 4 bases and J lost 4; bases outside the gene matches: 8. The CDR3 has 16 residues.

This clonotype was found a few times. The gene calls are TRBV5-6 and TRBJ2-6; D ambiguous. Germline CDR1 SGHDT, CDR2 YYEEEE. This CDR3 spans 15 amino acids. V was trimmed by 4 bases and J by 1 base, leaving 9 bases between them. CDR3 region: CASSHRRSGANVLTF. Here the CDR3 DNA reads TGTGCCAGCAGCCACCGTCGATCTGGGGCCAACGTCCTGACTTTC.

The chain joins TRBV6-5 to TRBJ1-2, with 7 bases lining up with TRBD1. V trimming: 0 bases; J trimming: 4 bases; junction bases outside the gene matches: 2. Germline V gene sequence: CDR1 MNHEY, CDR2 SVGAGI. The CDR3 contains 14 residues. The CDR3 loop reads CASSYSPGGYGYTF. As DNA, the CDR3 is TGTGCCAGCAGTTACTCGCCAGGGGGCTATGGCTACACCTTC.